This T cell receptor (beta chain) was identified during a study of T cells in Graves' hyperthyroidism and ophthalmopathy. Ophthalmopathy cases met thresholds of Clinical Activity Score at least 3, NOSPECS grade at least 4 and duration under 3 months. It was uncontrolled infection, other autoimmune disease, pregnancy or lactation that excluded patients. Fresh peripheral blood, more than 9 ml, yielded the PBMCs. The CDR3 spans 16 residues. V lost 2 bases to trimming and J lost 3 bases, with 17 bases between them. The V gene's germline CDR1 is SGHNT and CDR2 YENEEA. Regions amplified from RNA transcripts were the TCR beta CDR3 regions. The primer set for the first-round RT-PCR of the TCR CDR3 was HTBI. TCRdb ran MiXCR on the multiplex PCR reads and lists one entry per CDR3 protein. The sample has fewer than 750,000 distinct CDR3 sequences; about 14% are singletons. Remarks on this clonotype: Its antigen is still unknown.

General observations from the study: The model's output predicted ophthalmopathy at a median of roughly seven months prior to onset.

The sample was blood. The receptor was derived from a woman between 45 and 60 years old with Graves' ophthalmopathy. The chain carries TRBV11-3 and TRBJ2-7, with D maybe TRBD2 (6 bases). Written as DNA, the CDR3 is TGTGCCAGCAGCTTACCCTCACGGGGTAGCGGCTACGAGCAGTACTTC. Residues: CASSLPSRGSGYEQYF.